This T cell receptor (beta chain) came from a study of shared clonotypes between healthy human individuals. Notes on the study in general: Only blood was sampled; tissue repertoires likely differ.

Unsorted PBMC samples were amplified in replicate PCRs containing roughly 300 ng DNA, tens of thousands of T cell genomes. Ten immunoSEQ deep assay plates held the unsorted PBMC DNA. Original methodology: Filtering differed since immunoSEQ provided only junctions, with no quality scores. Clones were read by immunoSEQ multiplex PCR, and TCRdb kept only the in-frame ones, dropping some. Clonal size and the V and J genes are those of that table, whereas D and trimming came from the DNA. The sample holds fewer than 650,000 clones, over 65% seen once. This clone showed up just a few times. Its antigen remains unknown. This clonotype was sampled from a woman between 40 and 55 years old in good health. Some clones in this sample may be carry-over from other donors' samples. Sequencing input: PBMCs.

The CDR3 here is CAGSWDRTYGYTF. In DNA form, the CDR3 reads TGTGCCGGATCCTGGGACAGGACGTATGGCTACACCTTC. The chain couples TRBV7-2 to TRBJ1-2; 8 bases fit TRBD1. The germline gives CDR1 SGHTA, CDR2 FQGNSA. The V gene end was trimmed by 11 bases and the J gene end by 5 bases; junction bases not matched to a gene: 10. CDR3 size: 13 residues.